Below are 29 T cell receptor beta chains sequenced from a single sample in a study of molecular identifiers for immune sequencing clone quantification. MiXCR, run by TCRdb on the PCR reads, gives a single entry per CDR3 protein. The sample lists around 100,000 distinct CDR3 sequences; roughly a third were seen once. Sequencing used naive CD8+ T cells from blood, with Jurkat cell RNA spiked in. The sample's subset: FACS-sorted CD8+CD4-CCR7+CD45RA+ naive T cells. The receptors originated from a human donor in good health. Some libraries in this study had Jurkat cell RNA spiked in.

In this sample, this clonotype turned up a few times. CDR3 in DNA: TGTGCCAGCAGCTCCGGGACAGGGGTACTCGAGCAGTACTTC. It codes for CASSSGTGVLEQYF. J is TRBJ2-7 and V is TRBV11-2, with TRBD1 matching 10 bases. CDR1 is SGHAT, CDR2 FQNNGV, per germline. With V trimmed by 4 bases and J by 6 bases, 6 bases remained unmatched. This CDR3 comprises 14 residues. Filled out from reference TRBV11-2 and TRBJ2-7, the complete variable domain reads EAGVAQSPRYKIIEKRQSVAFWCNPISGHATLYWYQQILGQGPKLLIQFQNNGVVDDSQLPKDRFSAERLKGVDSTLKIQPAKLEDSAVYLCASSSGTGVLEQYFGPGTRLTVT.

This clonotype was seen a few times. The chain combines TRBV7-2 with TRBJ1-4; D call uncertain. V lost 4 bases to trimming and J lost 5 bases, with 11 bases between them. The V gene's germline CDR1 is SGHTA and CDR2 FQGNSA. This CDR3 has 14 amino acids. The CDR3 protein is CASSSVGPNEKLFF. CDR3 bases: TGTGCCAGCAGCTCGGTGGGCCCAAATGAAAAACTGTTTTTT.

About this clonotype: The germline gene is not matched at one end of the junction; a read error may be the cause. The V and J genes are TRBV27 and TRBJ2-6, with D possibly TRBD1 on 5 matching bases. Germline CDR1 MNHEY, CDR2 SMNVEV (reference sequence). The CDR3 consists of 15 residues. Written as DNA, the CDR3 is TGTGCCAGCAGTGCGACAGTCCCTGGGGCCATCGTCCTGACTTTC. Its protein is CASSATVPGAIVLTF. Full variable domain (missing parts from reference TRBV27 and TRBJ2-6): EAQVTQNPRYLITVTGKKLTVTCSQNMNHEYMSWYRQDPGLGLRQIYYSMNVEVTDKGDVPEGYKVSRKEKRNFPLILESPSPNQTSLYFCASSATVPGAIVLTFGAGSRLTVL.

About this clonotype: It may be a read error: a sequence one base away is much more abundant. This chain joins TRBV4-3 and TRBJ2-6; D is perhaps TRBD1 (5 bases). This CDR3 has 15 amino acids. Germline V gene sequence: CDR1 LGHNA, CDR2 YSLEER. The CDR3 loop is CASSQDISGANVLAF. The CDR3 nucleotides read TGCGCCAGCAGCCAAGATATATCTGGGGCCAACGTCCTGGCTTTC.

J is TRBJ2-2 and V is TRBV7-9; D perhaps matches TRBD1 (6 bases). This CDR3 has 18 residues. The germline V and J ends were trimmed by 8 bases and 2 bases, with 24 bases remaining between them. The V gene's germline CDR1 is SEHNR and CDR2 FQNEAQ (reference sequence). In DNA, the CDR3 is TGTGCCAGCCGGCCTATAACGGGACACCGGGGAAACACCGGGGAGCTGTTTTTT. It translates to CASRPITGHRGNTGELFF. Complete variable domain (other parts from reference TRBV7-9 and TRBJ2-2): DTGVSQNPRHKITKRGQNVTFRCDPISEHNRLYWYRQTLGQGPEFLTYFQNEAQLEKSRLLSDRFSAERPKGSFSTLEIQRTEQGDSAMYLCASRPITGHRGNTGELFFGEGSRLTVL.

This chain links TRBV7-9 with TRBJ2-7; D is uncertain. Trimming took 5 bases from V and 2 from J, leaving 10 bases between them. The germline gives CDR1 SEHNR, CDR2 FQNEAQ (reference sequence). The CDR3 has 13 residues. The CDR3 region has the DNA TGTGCCAGCAGCGGTCTTAGTACCTACGAGCAGTACTTC. This codes for CASSGLSTYEQYF.

This clonotype appeared many times. The chain has TRBV5-5 and TRBJ2-7; D gene ambiguous. The CDR3 contains 16 residues. CDR1 is SGHKS and CDR2 is YYEKEE in the germline V gene (reference sequence). V was trimmed by 0 bases and J by 2 bases, leaving 15 bases between them. The CDR3 here is CASSLDWYSPTYEQYF. The DNA for the CDR3 is TGTGCCAGCAGCTTGGATTGGTACAGTCCGACCTACGAGCAGTACTTC.

Of note for this clonotype: A read error may be the cause here, since a much bigger clone is one base away. This chain uses TRBV12-3 or TRBV12-4 with TRBJ1-5; weak D call: TRBD1 (6 bases). V lost 5 bases and J 7 bases, leaving 24 bases between the germline ends. The CDR3 is made up of 17 amino acids. CDR3 loop: CASSASQEQGGGQPQHF. The CDR3 DNA sequence: TGTGCCAGCAGTGCCTCTCAGGAACAGGGAGGAGGGCAGCCCCAGCATTTT.

This sequence joins TRBV19 and TRBJ2-1, with D hard to call. This CDR3 is 16 amino acids long. CDR1 and CDR2 (germline): LNHDA, SQIVND (reference sequence). Trimming removed 5 bases from V and 3 bases from J, with 17 bases in between. DNA for the CDR3: TGTGCCAGTAGTCAGCCAAGGGTCCCCCTCTACAATGAGCAGTTCTTC. This translates into CASSQPRVPLYNEQFF. The variable domain in full, completed from reference TRBV19 and TRBJ2-1, reads DGGITQSPKYLFRKEGQNVTLSCEQNLNHDAMYWYRQDPGQGLRLIYYSQIVNDFQKGDIAEGYSVSREKKESFPLTVTSAQKNPTAFYLCASSQPRVPLYNEQFFGPGTRLTVL.

A note on this clonotype: A much larger clone lies a single base off, so this may be a read error. The CDR3 end shows no conserved phenylalanine or tryptophan, and so a read error is likely. The V and J genes are TRBV7-6 and TRBJ1-1; D not resolved. This CDR3 has 13 amino acids. The V gene lost 1 base and the J gene lost 1 base, with 4 bases spanning the gap. Germline V lookup: CDR1 SGHVS, CDR2 FNYEAQ. The CDR3 loop is CASSLDPNTEAFY. The DNA for the CDR3 is TGTGCCAGCAGCTTAGACCCGAACACTGAAGCTTTCTAT.

This clonotype has at least ten counts. CDR3 loop: CASSFGTHYEQYF. The CDR3 DNA sequence: TGCGCCAGCAGCTTCGGGACGCACTACGAGCAGTACTTC. The gene calls are TRBV5-1 and TRBJ2-7, with D perhaps being TRBD1 or TRBD2 (5 bases each). Trimming removed 2 bases from V and 3 bases from J, with 9 bases in between. CDR1 is SGHRS, CDR2 YFSETQ, per germline. This CDR3 region has 13 residues.

This clonotype was observed a handful of times. This chain uses TRBV7-9 with TRBJ1-1, with D possibly TRBD1 on 5 matching bases. The ends were cut back, 3 bases at V and 0 bases at J, with 11 bases in the middle. The CDR3 loop spans 15 amino acids. Germline V gives CDR1 SEHNR, CDR2 FQNEAQ (reference sequence). CDR3 nucleotides: TGTGCCAGCAGCTTGAGGGGCGGGGTGAACACTGAAGCTTTCTTT. The encoded protein is CASSLRGGVNTEAFF.

The rearrangement uses TRBV7-8 and TRBJ1-4; a possible D gene is TRBD1 (6 bases). Germline V gene sequence: CDR1 SGHVS, CDR2 FQNEAQ. Trimming stripped 2 bases from V and 8 bases from J, with 15 bases between. This CDR3 has 15 amino acids. The CDR3 DNA follows: TGTGCCAGCAGCTTACGGGTCCCAGGGGAGGAAAAACTGTTTTTT. It encodes CASSLRVPGEEKLFF.

This clonotype has only a few counts. The chain recombines TRBV11-1 with TRBJ2-7, with 13 positions matching TRBD2. V shed 3 bases and J 7 bases; nucleotides not matched to a gene: 6. This CDR3 is built from 15 residues. Germline CDR1 reads SGHAT; CDR2 reads FQDESV (reference sequence). Written as DNA, the CDR3 is TGTGCCAGCAGCTTCACTAGCGGGAGGGTAAGGGAGCAGTACTTC. Translating gives CASSFTSGRVREQYF.

This clonotype occurred a few times. The CDR3 bases are TGTGCCAGCAGTAAAGCGAACAGGGAAATTTCACCCCTCCACTTT. Translating gives CASSKANREISPLHF. J is TRBJ1-6 and V is TRBV28, with D tentatively TRBD1 (6 bases). The CDR3 has 15 residues. Germline-derived CDR1 and CDR2 are MDHEN and SYDVKM. The V gene lost 5 bases and the J gene lost 9 bases, with 17 bases spanning the gap.

The chain links TRBV4-2 to TRBJ2-3; D is undetermined. The CDR3 sequence is 14 residues long. The germline V and J ends were trimmed by 3 bases and 5 bases, with 12 bases remaining between them. Per the germline V gene, CDR1 is LGHNA and CDR2 is YNFKEQ. The CDR3 coding sequence is TGTGCCAGCAGCCACCGACCTGGGGAAGATACGCAGTATTTT. Its translation: CASSHRPGEDTQYF.

This clonotype was observed at least ten times. The V call is TRBV28, the J call TRBJ1-2, with D unresolved. The CDR3 consists of 11 residues. Germline CDR1 is MDHEN and CDR2 is SYDVKM. V lost 3 bases, J lost 1 base, and 0 bases lay in between. The CDR3 bases are TGTGCCAGCAGTTTTAACTATGGCTACACCTTC. Amino acids: CASSFNYGYTF.

Comment on this clonotype: Since no conserved phenylalanine or tryptophan closes the CDR3, a read error is the likely cause. The chain employs TRBV6-5 and TRBJ1-1; TRBD1 matches at 10 bases. Germline assignment: CDR1 MNHEY and CDR2 SVGAGI. J lost 4 bases, V lost 2 bases, and 22 bases had no gene match. The CDR3 extends over 21 amino acids. CDR3 bases: TGTGCCAGCAGTTACATTGATTGGGACAGGGGAATGGGCCTGAGGAGCACTGAAGCTTTCTTA. Translated: CASSYIDWDRGMGLRSTEAFL.

As to this clonotype: Germline and junction disagree at one end, which may indicate a read error. This chain's CDR3 is CASSLWGVSYIELIF. DNA of the CDR3: TGTGCCAGCAGTTTATGGGGCGTTTCCTACATTGAGCTGATCTTC. V is TRBV28 and J is TRBJ2-1; D is uncertain. Germline CDR1 is MDHEN and CDR2 is SYDVKM. The length of the CDR3 is 15 residues.

This clonotype was seen ten or more times. The genes are TRBV7-9 and TRBJ1-1; D ambiguous. V was trimmed by 0 bases and J by 3 bases, leaving 2 bases between them. This CDR3 comprises 12 residues. CDR1 is SEHNR, CDR2 FQNEAQ, per germline (reference sequence). Here the CDR3 reads CASSLAYTEAFF. CDR3 bases: TGTGCCAGCAGCTTAGCCTACACTGAAGCTTTCTTT.

With respect to this clonotype: It may be a read error: a sequence one base away is much more abundant. This sequence joins TRBV7-8 and TRBJ2-1, with D possibly being TRBD2 (5 bases). The CDR3 is 14 amino acids. The V gene's germline CDR1 is SGHVS and CDR2 FQNEAQ. CDR3 sequence (DNA): TGTGCCAGCTTCGGAGGAAGCTCCTACTATGAGCAGTTCTTC. Translation gives CASFGGSSYYEQFF. The full variable domain, rest sourced from reference TRBV7-8 and TRBJ2-1, is GAGVSQSPRYKVAKRGQDVALRCDPISGHVSLFWYQQALGQGPEFLTYFQNEAQLDKSGLPSDRFFAERPEGSVSTLKIQRTQQEDSAVYLCASFGGSSYYEQFFGPGTRLTVL.

The genes are TRBV6-2 or TRBV6-3 and TRBJ2-7; possible D gene TRBD1, 5 bases. The CDR3 contains 13 residues. CDR1 and CDR2 from the germline V gene are MNHEY and SVGEGT. The V gene lost 7 bases and the J gene lost 3 bases, with 13 bases spanning the gap. DNA for the CDR3: TGTGCCAGCACCGACAGCGCGTACTACGAGCAGTACTTC. It specifies CASTDSAYYEQYF.

The V call is TRBV5-6, the J call TRBJ2-7; 13 nucleotides line up with TRBD2. V shed 4 bases, J shed 1 base, and the junction held 2 bases outside the gene matches. Germline-derived CDR1 and CDR2 are SGHDT and YYEEEE. The CDR3 covers 15 residues. This chain's CDR3 is CASSPTSGRSYEQYF. In DNA, the CDR3 is TGTGCCAGCAGCCCGACTAGCGGGAGGTCCTACGAGCAGTACTTC.

This clonotype was counted between two and nine times. The chain combines TRBV20-1 with TRBJ2-5, with TRBD2 matching 8 bases. The J segment lost 3 bases and the V segment lost 2 bases, leaving 8 bases of the junction unmatched. In germline, CDR1 is DFQATT, CDR2 SNEGSKA (reference sequence). CDR3 length equals 15 residues. CDR3 nucleotides: TGCAGTGCTAGAAAGCTAGCGGGTCTGGAAGAGACCCAGTACTTC. Translation gives CSARKLAGLEETQYF.

J is TRBJ2-7 and V is TRBV2; 9 nucleotides agree with TRBD2. Germline CDR1 is SNHLY and CDR2 is FYNNEI. The J segment lost 3 bases and the V segment lost 6 bases, leaving 9 bases of the junction unmatched. The CDR3 is 15 amino acids. CDR3: CASRQTSGGNYEQYF. The CDR3, as DNA: TGTGCCAGCAGGCAGACTAGCGGAGGCAACTACGAGCAGTACTTC.

V usage is TRBV28 and J usage is TRBJ1-1; no clear D gene. This CDR3 has 9 amino acids. The V gene's germline CDR1 is MDHEN and CDR2 SYDVKM. V was cut by 9 bases and J by 6 bases, with 5 bases left in between. CDR3 DNA sequence: TGTGCCAGGGCCGCTGAAGCTTTCTTT. Its translation: CARAAEAFF.

This clonotype has only a few counts. V is TRBV7-6 and J is TRBJ2-7, with a possible D match to TRBD1 (6 bases). This CDR3 has 15 amino acids. Germline V gene data show CDR1 as SGHVS and CDR2 as FNYEAQ. V lost 1 base and J lost 2, with 12 bases in between. The CDR3 loop reads CASSLGGGAAYEQYF. CDR3 bases: TGTGCCAGCAGCTTAGGAGGGGGAGCCGCCTACGAGCAGTACTTC.

In this sample, this clonotype turned up many times. The V gene is TRBV7-8, the J gene TRBJ2-1; D perhaps matches TRBD1 (6 bases). CDR1 SGHVS and CDR2 FQNEAQ come from the germline V gene. CDR3 length: 15 amino acids. The V end lost 5 bases, the J end lost 0 bases, and 11 bases lay between the germline ends. CDR3 sequence (DNA): TGTGCCAGCAGCGAAGACAGGAGCTCCTACAATGAGCAGTTCTTC. Its protein product is CASSEDRSSYNEQFF.

Note on this clonotype: The conserved phenylalanine or tryptophan is not found at the CDR3 terminus, so this likely reflects a read error. This chain connects TRBV19 to TRBJ1-2; D might be TRBD1 (6 bases). Looked up from germline, CDR1 is LNHDA and CDR2 is SQIVND (reference sequence). There are 16 residues in the CDR3. Trimming removed 7 bases at V and 2 bases at J, with 20 bases between. The CDR3 reads CASNPTSGQTNYGYTI. The CDR3 DNA sequence: TGTGCCAGTAACCCAACCTCTGGACAGACCAACTATGGCTACACCATC.